This T cell receptor (beta chain) was sequenced during a study of cytomegalovirus exposure and HLA in healthy donors. Study-level points and caveats: Reports showed the classifier diagnosing cytomegalovirus status with high specificity and sensitivity. As a later analysis revealed, most CMV-associated TCR beta chains appeared HLA-restricted.

The CDR3 is 14 residues long. The J segment lost 5 bases and the V segment lost 2 bases, leaving 4 bases of the junction unmatched. Germline V gives CDR1 SEHNR, CDR2 FQNEAQ (reference sequence). This clone has more than one count but fewer than ten. What it recognizes is unknown. PCR primers comprised 60 Vbeta and 13 Jbeta primers. Method: immunoSEQ multiplex PCR; TCRdb's copy keeps in-frame clones and lacks some. The sample consists of over 100,000 clones, around 80% of them appearing once. This TCR came from a woman younger than 35 in good health and CMV-seropositive. The sequencing input was PBMCs. This chain links TRBV7-9 with TRBJ2-7, with 9 bases identical to TRBD1. CDR3 sequence (DNA): TGTGCCAGCAGCTTAACACGGACAGGGGACGAGCAGTACTTC. Protein product: CASSLTRTGDEQYF.